A selection of T cell receptor beta chains follows, all from one sample in a study of PD-1 blockade in classical Hodgkin lymphoma. The protocol was immunoSEQ multiplex PCR, while the TCRdb copy is restricted to in-frame clones and leaves out a portion. The top ten clones hold over 0.95% of a sample with 20,000 to 25,000 clones, approximately 65% of them seen once. The sequences come from CD4+ T cells from blood, collected before the fourth cycle of nivolumab. These receptor sequences come from a human donor with classical Hodgkin lymphoma. Each CDR3 is given with its conserved first and last residue. The D gene is left open where the match is weak. A clone size is listed for some rows: how often the clone was seen (once, few, many), or a class if it is expanded.

CDR3 length	V gene	clone size	D gene	J gene	CDR3 DNA	CDR3 protein
12	TRBV7-9	few	NA	TRBJ1-2	TGTGCCAGCAGCTATGGGAACTATGGCTACACCTTC	CASSYGNYGYTF
13	TRBV25-1	NA	NA	TRBJ1-1	TGTGCCAGCAGTGATGGGGGGGCCCCCGTGGCTTTCTTT	CASSDGGAPVAFF
16	TRBV4-1	once	NA	TRBJ2-6	TGCGCCAGCAGGGACAGGGAGGGCTCTGGGGCCAACGTCCTGACTTTC	CASRDREGSGANVLTF
12	TRBV28	NA	NA	TRBJ1-6	TGTGCCAGCTTCTCTCCCAGTTCACCCCTCCACTTT	CASFSPSSPLHF
17	TRBV18	NA	NA	TRBJ1-3	TGTGCCAGCTCACCATTTCCAGGGCAACGACCTGGAAACACCATATATTTT	CASSPFPGQRPGNTIYF
18	TRBV7-2	medium-sized	TRBD2	TRBJ2-3	TGTGCCAGCAGCGGGAGGACTAGCGGGGGGCAACCCACAGATACGCAGTATTTT	CASSGRTSGGQPTDTQYF
14	TRBV2	NA	TRBD1	TRBJ2-1	TGTGCCAGCGCCGACAGGGTTGCCTACAATGAGCAGTTCTTC	CASADRVAYNEQFF
12	TRBV28	NA	NA	TRBJ1-6	TGTGCCAGCAGTTTATGGGGTATATCCCTCCACTTT	CASSLWGISLHF
12	TRBV7-2	NA	NA	TRBJ1-2	TGTGCCAGCAGCTTGGCCAGCTATGGCTACACCTTC	CASSLASYGYTF
15	TRBV18	NA	NA	TRBJ2-1	TGTGCCAGCTCACCACGGGTTGCTTCGTACAATGAGCAGTTCTTC	CASSPRVASYNEQFF
14	TRBV6-6	NA	NA	TRBJ2-5	TGTGCCAGCAGTTACCGGAGAGGAGCAGAGACCCAGTACTTC	CASSYRRGAETQYF
13	TRBV10-3	NA	TRBD1	TRBJ1-2	TGTGCCATCAGTGGGACAGGGGCGGGAGGCTACACCTTC	CAISGTGAGGYTF
17	TRBV5-6	NA	TRBD2	TRBJ2-7	TGTGCCAGCAGCCCCCTGGGGGGTAGCGGGGGATCCTACGAGCAGTACTTC	CASSPLGGSGGSYEQYF